This T cell receptor beta chain was profiled in a study of neurological immune-mediated disorders. General study results and limits: No sharing of CDR3 amino acid sequences was observed among expanded clones across subjects, suggesting private repertoires in all groups.

Trimming pared 2 bases from V and 1 base from J, leaving 15 bases between. This CDR3 comprises 17 residues. Looked up from germline, CDR1 is MGHRA and CDR2 is YSYEKL. Time point denoted: technical triplicate 2. The unsorted libraries were made from 2 million PBMCs kept at -80 C. Using its own MiXCR run on the 5' RACE reads, TCRdb lists one record per CDR3 protein. Counted here are roughly 57,000 distinct CDR3 sequences, around 24% occurring once; the ten biggest clones make up 3.5% to 5.5%. About this clonotype itself: No antigen is known for it.

The chain has TRBV4-1 and TRBJ1-5; possible D gene TRBD1, 6 bases. This receptor was obtained from a man aged 55-75 years with HTLV-1-associated myelopathy (HAM/TSP). The sample consisted of PBMCs. CDR3 loop: CASSQLSGALSNQPQHF. The CDR3 DNA reads TGCGCCAGCAGCCAATTATCGGGGGCCCTAAGCAATCAGCCCCAGCATTTT.